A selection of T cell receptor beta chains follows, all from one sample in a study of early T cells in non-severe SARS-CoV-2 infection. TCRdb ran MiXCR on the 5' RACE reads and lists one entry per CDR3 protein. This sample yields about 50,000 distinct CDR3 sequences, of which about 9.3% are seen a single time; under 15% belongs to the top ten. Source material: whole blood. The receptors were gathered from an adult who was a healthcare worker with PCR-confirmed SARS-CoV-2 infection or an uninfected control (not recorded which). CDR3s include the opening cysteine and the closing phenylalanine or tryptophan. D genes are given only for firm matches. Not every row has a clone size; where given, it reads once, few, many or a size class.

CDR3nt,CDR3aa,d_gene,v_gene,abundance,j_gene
TGTGCCAGCAGCTTAGGACCCCCTAGCGGGAGGGCCGGGGAGCTGTTTTTT,CASSLGPPSGRAGELFF,TRBD2,TRBV7-7,-,TRBJ2-2
TGTGCCAGCAGCCAAGTACAGTTCGCAGGGAGCTCCTACAATGAGCAGTTCTTC,CASSQVQFAGSSYNEQFF,-,TRBV3-1,many,TRBJ2-1
TGTGCCAGCAGCCAGTTACAGGGGAACTATGGCTACACCTTC,CASSQLQGNYGYTF,TRBD1,TRBV5-4,few,TRBJ1-2
TGTGCCAGCAGCCAAGGGGTGGCCAACGTCCTGACTTTC,CASSQGVANVLTF,-,TRBV14,many,TRBJ2-6
TGTGCCAGCAGGGCCAGTAATGAAAAACTGTTTTTT,CASRASNEKLFF,-,TRBV6-6,many,TRBJ1-4
TGTGCCACCACGCTAGCGGGAGTGGGTGAGCAGTACTTC,CATTLAGVGEQYF,TRBD2,TRBV24-1,many,TRBJ2-7
TGCAGCGAGTCCAGCGGGAGATTTCATGAGCAGTTCTTC,CSESSGRFHEQFF,TRBD2,TRBV29-1,many,TRBJ2-1
TGTGCCAGCAGTTTGATCTTGGACAGGGGGTACTCCTACGAGCAGTACTTC,CASSLILDRGYSYEQYF,TRBD1,TRBV27,many,TRBJ2-7
TGTGCCAGCAGCGTGGCCACAGCGGACACCGGGGAGCTGTTTTTT,CASSVATADTGELFF,-,TRBV9,many,TRBJ2-2
TGTGCCAGCAGTTCGGGGCAGGGAAGTAATGAAAAACTGTTTTTT,CASSSGQGSNEKLFF,-,TRBV7-9,many,TRBJ1-4
TGTGCCAGCAGCTCTTCACAGGGGTACACCGGGGAGCTGTTTTTT,CASSSSQGYTGELFF,TRBD1,TRBV7-9,many,TRBJ2-2
TGTGCCAGCAGTTCCTCGTACTACGAGCAGTACTTC,CASSSSYYEQYF,-,TRBV12-3/TRBV12-4,-,TRBJ2-7
TGTGCCAGCAGTGCAGGGAGTTCGAACACCGGGGAGCTGTTTTTT,CASSAGSSNTGELFF,-,TRBV2,many,TRBJ2-2
TGTGCCAGCAGCCTTAGTGGCCGGGAGCTGTTTTTT,CASSLSGRELFF,-,TRBV5-6,-,TRBJ2-2
TGCGCCAGCAGCCAAGAACTAGCGGGAGACTTGAAGCAGTACTTC,CASSQELAGDLKQYF,TRBD2,TRBV4-3,many,TRBJ2-7
TGTGCCAGCAGCTTTAGTAAGGGCGATGAGCAGTTCTTC,CASSFSKGDEQFF,-,TRBV7-2,many,TRBJ2-1
TGTGCCAGCAGGCGAAGGGGGACAGGGGGAGATTCACCCCTCCACTTT,CASRRRGTGGDSPLHF,TRBD1,TRBV5-4,few,TRBJ1-6
TGTGCCAGCAGCCCAACTCCGGGACAGGGTAATGAAAAACTGTTTTTT,CASSPTPGQGNEKLFF,-,TRBV21-1,-,TRBJ1-4
TGCGCCAGCAGCCAGACCTTCCGGGACAGGGAGAATGAGCAGTTCTTC,CASSQTFRDRENEQFF,TRBD1,TRBV4-1,-,TRBJ2-1
TGTGCCAGCAGTGCAAGGGGTGGGGTAGGCTACGAGCAGTACTTC,CASSARGGVGYEQYF,-,TRBV7-2,many,TRBJ2-7
TGTGCCAGCAGTGACTCCATCTTAGTACGGGGAAAAGAGACCCAGTACTTC,CASSDSILVRGKETQYF,-,TRBV6-4,many,TRBJ2-5
TGCAGCGTTGGCATTGACATTCAGTACTTC,CSVGIDIQYF,-,TRBV29-1,few,TRBJ2-4
TGTGCCAGCAGCTTAGACGGGCCCTACGAGCAGTACTTC,CASSLDGPYEQYF,-,TRBV7-2,few,TRBJ2-7
TGTGCCAGCAGGCTTTCGGGGGCGGGTGAAAAACTGTTTTTT,CASRLSGAGEKLFF,-,TRBV6-5,many,TRBJ1-4
TGTGCCAGCAGTTACGATCCTCCCCCTATTCGGGCTGAAGCTTTCTTT,CASSYDPPPIRAEAFF,-,TRBV6-5,few,TRBJ1-1
TGCGCCAGCGGCCGGACAGGGAGCACCGGGGAGCTGTTTTTT,CASGRTGSTGELFF,TRBD1,TRBV5-1,many,TRBJ2-2